This T cell receptor (beta chain) derives from a study of T cell responses to AZD1222 COVID-19 vaccine (dated by TCRdb to about 2021). Study-wide context: A total of 233 trial participants underwent TCR sequencing, of whom 200 to 220 had received two doses of AZD1222 and about 25 had received two doses of the MenACWY control vaccine. Enrollment into the trials was organized by age into subgroups of 18-55, 56-69 and 70-plus years, and those subgroups contained about 150, 27 and 61 TCR-sequenced participants, respectively. What the authors observed across the whole study: Participants were mostly white British and included more females than males, and it was suggested by the authors that clonal diversity may have been underestimated. Because no day 14 peak-response samples were available, repertoires were characterized only after the peak T cell response. CD4 TCRs associated with the vaccine covered the entire spike protein, and the dominant responses were in regions 160-218 and 743-854. Conclusions about previously exposed vaccinees were limited because only a handful of AZD1222 recipients were SARS-CoV-2 seropositive at baseline. After two AZD1222 doses, spike-specific TCR breadth and depth were significantly higher than at day 0 and than in MenACWY recipients. Nearly half of unique spike-specific TCRs reportedly recognized epitopes outside regions mutated in the B.1.351 and B.1.1.7 variants. The 56-69-year group was small, and its depth increase did not reach significance, likely because of low power.

The CDR3 regions of human TCRbeta chains were analyzed by immunosequencing. The authors processed their data as follows. Repertoire TCRs were checked for matches against a reference library of SARS-CoV-2-specific TCRs that had been generated using the MIRA antigen-specificity platform. Breadth was defined as the fraction of unique TCRs that were SARS-CoV-2-associated. Depth was defined as the fraction of total T cells that were SARS-CoV-2-associated. Each spike-specific TCR was assigned to its reactive spike region and to a CD4 or CD8 class using the MIRA data. Log10-transformed breadth and depth values were compared by one-way ANOVA with Sidak's multiple comparisons tests. The immuneACCESS repertoire file appears here via TCRdb, limited to in-frame rearrangements. These files lack a portion of the clones; in checked studies, under half of the deficit traces to unresolved V genes, and the cause of the others is not known. V, J and clone size are taken as reported in that table, and D and trimming were inferred from the DNA itself. A total of approximately 140,000 clones appear in this sample, around nine tenths of them only once. The ten most abundant clones make up more than 3% of the sample.

Turning to this clone: Its antigen remains undetermined. The input lacks base qualities; no much larger clone sits a single base away.

Counted from cysteine to phenylalanine, this CDR3 has 11 amino acids. Left in the record is the CDR3 DNA by itself, 33 bases read in frame from the first base. Per the germline V gene (reference sequence), LNHDA is the CDR1 and SQIVND is the CDR2. V and J lose 5 bases and 2 bases, and a span of 3 bases separates them. In the paper's terms, the time point label means: about 28 days (+/-7) after the second vaccine dose. AZD1222 recipients given second doses at about 4 weeks or at about 12 weeks were pooled, since spike-specific TCR depth and breadth were not found to differ between the two schedules. Vaccinee samples were obtained from the UK trials COV001 and COV002, which included a single-blind randomized controlled phase 2/3 trial of AZD1222 (ChAdOx1 nCoV-19) in healthy adults. For TCRbeta chain sequencing, PBMC samples were collected from trial participants at day 0 and at day 28 after the second dose.

This specimen consisted of peripheral blood, obtained 28 days after the second AZD1222 dose. The chain was built from TRBV19 and TRBJ1-1, with no confident D gene call. This TCR derives from an adult who received the AZD1222 COVID-19 vaccine. Read as DNA, the sequence is TGTGCCAGTAGTCATAACACTGAAGCTTTCTTT. It translates as CASSHNTEAFF.